This T cell receptor (beta chain) was identified in a study of blood T cell repertoires in COVID-19. About the research overall: Samples taken during acute and convalescent COVID-19 were collected in the United States, Italy and Spain.

Study processing details: Counts of nucleated cells, estimated from reference gene primer amplification, were obtained. The data were produced by immunoSEQ multiplex PCR, yet TCRdb's version contains in-frame clones alone and is incomplete. Clone size and V and J calls were adopted from that table, with D and trimming inferred from the DNA. The table records about 270,000 clones, more than 80% of them present only once. Participants reported their clinical history, and cohort assignment relied on those reports. The material sequenced was PBMCs or T cells enriched from blood (not recorded which). The sequence came from a woman younger than 45 with acute COVID-19.

CDR3 in amino acids: CASSLYYNEQFF. CDR3 DNA: TGTGCCAGTAGTTTATACTACAATGAGCAGTTCTTC. The chain joins TRBV19 to TRBJ2-1; no firm D call. CDR1 and CDR2 (germline): LNHDA, SQIVND (reference sequence). This CDR3 has 12 amino acids. Deletions cut 5 bases from V and 3 bases from J, with 5 bases between.